What follows are 28 T cell receptor beta chains derived from one specimen sequenced in a study of CD8 T cells in Susac syndrome (dated by TCRdb to about 2019). Preparation of the library involved the immunoSEQ multiplex PCR assay. RNA was extracted with the RNeasy kit and about 0.5 to 1 ug was reverse transcribed using random hexamers. TCRdb itself trimmed the public reads at Q25 with fastp, ran MiXCR and retained productive beta chains. Records with the same CDR3 protein are collapsed into one entry carrying the most frequent genes and DNA. The sample table shows approximately 300,000 distinct CDR3 sequences, and almost 85% are seen once. The ten largest account for 0.2% to 0.25% of the sample. Sequencing was done on a sample of CD8+ T cells from PBMCs. These receptors were obtained from a human donor with multiple sclerosis.

This clonotype was found once. The chain has TRBV28 and TRBJ1-4, with D unclear. The germline V and J ends were trimmed by 3 bases and 0 bases, with 11 bases remaining between them. This CDR3 has 16 amino acids. CDR1 and CDR2 (germline): MDHEN, SYDVKM. The CDR3 coding sequence is TGTGCCAGCAGTTTCATGGGCGTAGCAACTAATGAAAAACTGTTTTTT. It codes for CASSFMGVATNEKLFF.

The V call is TRBV9, the J call TRBJ2-7; 8 nucleotides line up with TRBD2. With V trimmed by 3 bases and J by 0 bases, 5 bases remained unmatched. There are 15 residues in the CDR3. CDR1 is SGDLS, CDR2 YYNGEE, per germline. CDR3 nucleotide sequence: TGTGCCAGCAGCGCCAGCGGGAGTGTCTCCTACGAGCAGTACTTC. Its protein is CASSASGSVSYEQYF.

V and J are TRBV5-5 and TRBJ1-2; D is undetermined. CDR1 and CDR2 (germline): SGHKS, YYEKEE (reference sequence). The CDR3 has 14 residues. V shed 1 base and J shed 6 bases, with 13 bases lying between them. This chain's CDR3 is CASSLRSSGHGYTF. The CDR3 DNA reads TGTGCCAGCAGCTTGAGGTCCTCGGGTCATGGCTACACCTTC.

This rearrangement joins TRBV29-1 to TRBJ2-7; the D gene is possibly TRBD2 (6 bases). Germline V gene data show CDR1 as SQVTM and CDR2 as ANQGSEA. The CDR3 length is 12 residues. The V end was cut by 2 bases, the J end by 7 bases, with 12 bases between. CDR3 loop: CSVESGSGEQYF. The CDR3 DNA sequence: TGCAGCGTTGAATCCGGGAGTGGAGAGCAGTACTTC.

This clonotype has more than one count but fewer than ten. The chain combines TRBV4-1 with TRBJ2-7; D may be TRBD1 or TRBD2 (5 bases each). Germline loops: CDR1 MGHRA, CDR2 YSYEKL. The CDR3 extends over 15 amino acids. V was trimmed by 2 bases and J by 5 bases, leaving 16 bases between them. Here the CDR3 reads CASSQLRDGRHEQYF. Written as DNA, the CDR3 is TGCGCCAGCAGCCAACTCCGGGACGGCCGCCACGAGCAGTACTTC.

V is TRBV4-3 and J is TRBJ2-1, with D perhaps matching TRBD2 (6 bases). Germline CDR1 and CDR2: LGHNA and YSLEER. This CDR3 comprises 15 residues. V lost 4 bases and J lost 6, with 16 bases in between. CDR3: CASSPGDVFGNEQFF. The DNA of the CDR3 is TGCGCCAGCAGCCCGGGGGACGTTTTCGGCAATGAGCAGTTCTTC.

V is TRBV6-2 or TRBV6-3 and J is TRBJ1-5; tentatively, D is TRBD1 (5 bases). The CDR3 is 20 amino acids. The V gene's germline CDR1 is MNHEY and CDR2 SVGEGT. Trimming pared 2 bases from V and 8 bases from J, leaving 31 bases between. The CDR3 sequence is CASSYTSHTGAGPNWEPQHF. The DNA of the CDR3 is TGTGCCAGCAGTTACACTTCCCACACCGGGGCAGGGCCGAATTGGGAGCCCCAGCATTTT.

There are a few counts of this clonotype. V and J are TRBV4-3 and TRBJ1-5; D unclear. Germline V gene sequence: CDR1 LGHNA, CDR2 YSLEER. The ends were cut back, 6 bases at V and 1 base at J, with 7 bases in the middle. The CDR3 runs 13 residues. The CDR3 here is CASSVGSNQPQHF. As DNA, the CDR3 is TGCGCCAGCAGTGTTGGGAGCAATCAGCCCCAGCATTTT.

The chain joins TRBV27 to TRBJ2-1; TRBD1 or TRBD2 may be the D gene (5 bases each). V was pared by 8 bases and J by 9 bases, with 17 bases between. Germline lookup yields CDR1 MNHEY and CDR2 SMNVEV (reference sequence). This CDR3 comprises 13 residues. CDR3 coding DNA: TGTGCCAGCGGTGGGACGTACACAACTGAGCAGTTCTTC. Translating it yields CASGGTYTTEQFF.

This rearrangement joins TRBV3-1 to TRBJ1-4; 8 nucleotides match TRBD1. CDR3 length equals 16 residues. Germline V gene sequence: CDR1 LGHDT, CDR2 YNNKEL (reference sequence). V was pared by 1 base and J by 7 bases, with 8 bases of the junction left unmatched. This CDR3 reads CASSQGAGGMFEKLFF. CDR3 in DNA: TGTGCCAGCAGCCAAGGTGCAGGGGGCATGTTTGAAAAACTGTTTTTT. The full variable domain, in which reference TRBV3-1 and TRBJ1-4 provide the parts outside the CDR3, is DTAVSQTPKYLVTQMGNDKSIKCEQNLGHDTMYWYKQDSKKFLKIMFSYNNKELIINETVPNRFSPKSPDKAHLNLHINSLELGDSAVYFCASSQGAGGMFEKLFFGSGTQLSVL.

The chain is built from TRBV29-1 and TRBJ1-1, with a tentative D call TRBD1 (5 bases). Germline values: CDR1 SQVTM, CDR2 ANQGSEA. The CDR3 is 12 residues long. The germline V and J ends were trimmed by 5 bases and 3 bases, with 10 bases remaining between them. As DNA, the CDR3 is TGCAGCGTTTGGGACCGGGACACTGAAGCTTTCTTT. It codes for CSVWDRDTEAFF.

The chain has TRBV9 and TRBJ2-7; no reliable D call. Trimming shortened V by 4 bases and J by 1 base, and 18 bases separated the two germline ends. In germline, CDR1 is SGDLS, CDR2 YYNGEE. The CDR3 spans 16 residues. CDR3 sequence: CASSLHPGSLSYEQYF. The CDR3 nucleotides read TGTGCCAGCAGCCTACACCCCGGTAGCTTATCCTACGAGCAGTACTTC.

The chain uses TRBV5-6 and TRBJ2-1; 11 nucleotides line up with TRBD1. The ends lost 4 bases at V and 8 bases at J; junction bases unmatched: 8. The germline V gene has CDR1 SGHDT and CDR2 YYEEEE. The CDR3 spans 15 residues. In DNA, the CDR3 is TGTGCCAGCAGCCTAACGGACAGGGGGCGAGATGAGCAGTTCTTC. Protein product: CASSLTDRGRDEQFF. Full variable domain (rest looked up from reference TRBV5-6 and TRBJ2-1): DAGVTQSPTHLIKTRGQQVTLRCSPKSGHDTVSWYQQALGQGPQFIFQYYEEEERQRGNFPDRFSGHQFPNYSSELNVNALLLGDSALYLCASSLTDRGRDEQFFGPGTRLTVL.

The chain carries TRBV12-3 or TRBV12-4 and TRBJ1-2, with unresolved D. V dropped 4 bases and J dropped 3 bases, with 9 bases sitting between them. The CDR3 has 13 residues. Written as DNA, the CDR3 is TGTGCCAGCAGTTCCGGGATTTACTATGGCTACACCTTC. As protein: CASSSGIYYGYTF.

The chain couples TRBV29-1 to TRBJ2-3; 9 positions match TRBD2. After removal of 5 bases from V and 0 bases from J, the junction contained 15 bases not matched to a gene. The CDR3 sequence is 18 residues long. The germline V gene has CDR1 SQVTM and CDR2 ANQGSEA. The CDR3: CSVQAIAGVVISTDTQYF. CDR3 nucleotides: TGCAGCGTTCAAGCGATAGCGGGAGTGGTGATTAGCACAGATACGCAGTATTTT.

The rearrangement joins TRBV30 to TRBJ2-3; D assignment may be TRBD1 or TRBD2 (5 bases each). This CDR3 is built from 15 residues. Trimming removed 2 bases at V and 4 bases at J, with 16 bases between. CDR1 and CDR2 from the germline V gene are GTSNPN and SVGIG (reference sequence). CDR3: CAWSSQGVGPDTQYF. DNA for the CDR3: TGTGCCTGGAGTTCGCAGGGAGTGGGCCCAGATACGCAGTATTTT. The whole variable domain, remainder taken from reference TRBV30 and TRBJ2-3, is SQTIHQWPATLVQPVGSPLSLECTVEGTSNPNLYWYRQAAGRGLQLLFYSVGIGQISSEVPQNLSASRPQDRQFILSSKKLLLSDSGFYLCAWSSQGVGPDTQYFGPGTRLTVL.

This clonotype was observed a few times. J is TRBJ1-2 and V is TRBV6-2 or TRBV6-3; D remains unclear. The CDR3 extends over 11 amino acids. V lost 3 bases, J lost 5 bases, and 4 bases lay in between. CDR1 and CDR2 from the germline V gene are MNHEY and SVGEGT. The CDR3 DNA reads as TGTGCCAGCAGTTATGGGTATGGCTACACCTTC. It codes for CASSYGYGYTF.

V gene TRBV11-2 combines with J gene TRBJ2-3; D gene uncertain. Germline CDR1 SGHAT, CDR2 FQNNGV. V lost 4 bases and J lost 2, with 10 bases in between. CDR3 length equals 14 residues. CDR3 sequence (DNA): TGTGCCAGCAGCTGGACCGGCAACACAGATACGCAGTATTTT. It encodes CASSWTGNTDTQYF.

The chain combines TRBV4-1 with TRBJ1-5; no firm D call. Trimming took off 3 bases at V and 3 bases at J, with 15 bases between the two ends. Per germline, CDR1 MGHRA and CDR2 YSYEKL. This CDR3 is 16 amino acids long. CDR3 DNA: TGCGCCAGCAGCCAGAAAGAAAGACGGACCAATCAGCCCCAGCATTTT. Amino acid sequence: CASSQKERRTNQPQHF.

V usage is TRBV27 and J usage is TRBJ1-5; 7 positions agree with TRBD1. Germline V gives CDR1 MNHEY, CDR2 SMNVEV (reference sequence). The trim removed 2 bases at V and 1 base at J, leaving 2 bases unmatched. This CDR3 has 15 amino acids. The CDR3 reads CASSLSRGSNQPQHF. The DNA of the CDR3 is TGTGCCAGCAGTTTAAGCAGGGGGAGCAATCAGCCCCAGCATTTT.

This chain joins TRBV6-5 and TRBJ2-3; D remains ambiguous. Trimming removed 5 bases at V and 6 bases at J, with 15 bases between. In germline, CDR1 is MNHEY, CDR2 SVGAGI. The CDR3 covers 14 residues. Here the CDR3 DNA reads TGTGCCAGCAGTGAAGGCCTCCTACAGGATACGCAGTATTTT. Translation: CASSEGLLQDTQYF.

The chain uses TRBV5-4 and TRBJ1-1; D uncertain. The germline gives CDR1 SGHNT, CDR2 YYREEE (reference sequence). Trimming cost V 0 bases and J 1 base, with 4 bases left between them. This CDR3 region has 13 residues. The CDR3 bases are TGTGCCAGCAGCTTGGCAACGAACACTGAAGCTTTCTTT. Translation: CASSLATNTEAFF.

The V call is TRBV5-8, the J call TRBJ2-1; D uncertain. V was trimmed by 3 bases and J by 8 bases, leaving 9 bases between them. CDR1 SGHTS and CDR2 YDEGEE come from the germline V gene. The CDR3 has 12 residues. CDR3 DNA sequence: TGTGCCAGCAGCTGGATCGTCGATGAGCAGTTCTTC. It codes for CASSWIVDEQFF.

The chain joins TRBV20-1 to TRBJ2-5, with 9 nucleotides matching TRBD1. The germline CDR1 and CDR2 sequences are DFQATT and SNEGSKA (reference sequence). The CDR3 extends over 13 amino acids. V lost 6 bases, J lost 5 bases, and 7 bases stayed unmatched. CDR3 loop: CSALTGQGETQYF. CDR3 in DNA: TGCAGTGCCCTGACCGGACAGGGGGAGACCCAGTACTTC.

This chain connects TRBV28 to TRBJ2-3, with D maybe TRBD1 (6 bases). V shed 2 bases and J shed 4 bases, with 10 bases lying between them. Germline loops: CDR1 MDHEN, CDR2 SYDVKM. The CDR3 spans 14 residues. The CDR3 loop is CASSLRPGADTQYF. The DNA for the CDR3 is TGTGCCAGCAGTTTACGCCCAGGGGCAGATACGCAGTATTTT.

There are a few counts of this clonotype. The V gene is TRBV19, the J gene TRBJ1-1, with no clear D. CDR1 and CDR2 from the germline V gene are LNHDA and SQIVND (reference sequence). The CDR3 runs 14 residues. Trimming removed 7 bases from V and 2 bases from J, with 14 bases in between. CDR3 nucleotides: TGTGCCAGTACCCTGGGGAGTCCTAACACTGAAGCTTTCTTT. Translating it yields CASTLGSPNTEAFF.

The chain has TRBV27 and TRBJ2-7; D call uncertain. Trimming took 2 bases from V and 4 from J, leaving 12 bases between them. This CDR3 is built from 14 residues. The germline gives CDR1 MNHEY, CDR2 SMNVEV (reference sequence). This chain's CDR3 is CASSLGFGKYEQYF. CDR3 DNA: TGTGCCAGCAGTTTAGGATTCGGAAAATACGAGCAGTACTTC.

The V and J genes are TRBV29-1 and TRBJ1-1; no reliable D call. From germline, CDR1 is SQVTM and CDR2 ANQGSEA. V lost 3 bases to trimming and J lost 0 bases, with 8 bases between them. CDR3 length equals 13 residues. This CDR3 reads CSVEADVNTEAFF. The DNA of the CDR3 is TGCAGCGTTGAGGCGGACGTGAACACTGAAGCTTTCTTT.